A selection of T cell receptor beta chains follows, all from one sample in a study of HIV-infected patients and healthy controls. In TCRdb, the 5' RACE reads were re-called with MiXCR into one record per CDR3 protein. Found here are about 9,100 distinct CDR3 sequences, roughly 7.3% of them singletons; the top ten hold 35% to 40%. The material was blood, obtained before antiretroviral therapy. These receptors were collected from an adult with HIV infection. The CDR3 runs from the conserved cysteine through the conserved F or W. The D gene is left open where the match is weak. Not every row has a clone size; where given, it reads once, few, many or a size class.

J: TRBJ2-5
D: TRBD2
V: TRBV5-1
size: many
DNA: TGCGCCAGCAGGCCGGGACTAGCGGGAGAGACCCAGTACTTC
CDR3: CASRPGLAGETQYF

J: TRBJ2-3
D: TRBD2
V: TRBV6-5
size: medium-sized
DNA: TGTGCCAGCAGTTACTCCCTAGCGGGGGCGCCCGGGGATACGCAGTATTTT
CDR3: CASSYSLAGAPGDTQYF

J: TRBJ1-1
D: .
V: TRBV6-5
size: few
DNA: TGTGCCAGCAGTTACTCAGAGATGAACACTGAAGCTTTCTTT
CDR3: CASSYSEMNTEAFF

J: TRBJ1-1
D: .
V: TRBV5-1
size: many
DNA: TGCGCCAGCAGCGCCGGTGGGGTTTTTACTGAAGCTTTCTTT
CDR3: CASSAGGVFTEAFF

J: TRBJ2-6
D: .
V: TRBV6-5
size: few
DNA: TGTGCCAGCAGTTACTCGGTCAACTCTGGGGCCAACGTCCTGACTTTC
CDR3: CASSYSVNSGANVLTF

J: TRBJ2-1
D: .
V: TRBV14
size: many
DNA: TGTGCCAGCAGCTCATACACCCATAGCTCCTACAATGAGCAGTTCTTC
CDR3: CASSSYTHSSYNEQFF

J: TRBJ1-5
D: TRBD1
V: TRBV20-1
size: many
DNA: TGCAGTGCTAGAACAGGGGGCCGGGATCAGCCCCAGCATTTT
CDR3: CSARTGGRDQPQHF

J: TRBJ2-5
D: .
V: TRBV24-1
size: many
DNA: TGTGCCACCAGTGATTTGATAGGACAGAACAACCAAGAGACCCAGTACTTC
CDR3: CATSDLIGQNNQETQYF

J: TRBJ1-3
D: .
V: TRBV7-9
size: many
DNA: TGTGCCAGCAGCTTAGCGCGGAGGGGAGGAAACACCATATATTTT
CDR3: CASSLARRGGNTIYF

J: TRBJ2-7
D: TRBD2
V: TRBV4-2
size: few
DNA: TGTGCCAGCAGCCAAGCTAGCGGGGGGGCCTCCTACGAGCAGTACTTC
CDR3: CASSQASGGASYEQYF

J: TRBJ2-7
D: TRBD2
V: TRBV19
size: few
DNA: TGTGCCAGTAGTATGGGGTATCGGGGGGGCTACGAGCAGTACTTC
CDR3: CASSMGYRGGYEQYF

J: TRBJ1-6
D: .
V: TRBV5-6
size: .
DNA: TGTGCCAGCAGCTTATATATGGGGGGAAGAGGAGCACCCCTCCACTTT
CDR3: CASSLYMGGRGAPLHF

J: TRBJ1-5
D: .
V: TRBV6-2/TRBV6-3
size: few
DNA: TGTGCCAGCAGTTACTCGACAGAGAATCAGCCCCAGCATTTT
CDR3: CASSYSTENQPQHF

J: TRBJ2-1
D: .
V: TRBV5-1
size: many
DNA: TGCGCCAGCAGCACGAGTCTCGGGAATGAGCAGTTCTTC
CDR3: CASSTSLGNEQFF

J: TRBJ2-6
D: .
V: TRBV29-1
size: many
DNA: TGCAGCGTTGCAGGGCCCTCTGGGGCCAACGTCCTGACTTTC
CDR3: CSVAGPSGANVLTF

J: TRBJ1-1
D: .
V: TRBV6-5
size: many
DNA: TGTGCCAGCAGACTGGGACGGGGGATCTACACTGAAGCTTTCTTT
CDR3: CASRLGRGIYTEAFF

J: TRBJ2-5
D: .
V: TRBV12-3/TRBV12-4
size: .
DNA: TGTGCCAGCAGTCGGGGCAGGGTGCCCCAAGAGACCCAGTACTTC
CDR3: CASSRGRVPQETQYF

J: TRBJ2-7
D: .
V: TRBV3-1
size: many
DNA: TGTGCCAGCGGGGCAGTCGAGCAGTACTTC
CDR3: CASGAVEQYF

J: TRBJ1-5
D: TRBD1
V: TRBV5-1
size: many
DNA: TGCGCCAGCAGCATCGGGACAGACTCACGCAATCAGCCCCAGCATTTT
CDR3: CASSIGTDSRNQPQHF

J: TRBJ1-5
D: .
V: TRBV6-2/TRBV6-3
size: many
DNA: TGTGCCAGCAGTTACTCCCTACGGGGCGAGCAGCCCCAGCATTTT
CDR3: CASSYSLRGEQPQHF

J: TRBJ2-7
D: .
V: TRBV5-6
size: .
DNA: TGTGCCAGCAGCTTGGATATGGGGGCCTCCTACGAGCAGTACTTC
CDR3: CASSLDMGASYEQYF

J: TRBJ2-7
D: TRBD1
V: TRBV30
size: many
DNA: TGTGCCTGGAGTCTCTGGGGACAGGGGAGCTACGAGCAGTACTTC
CDR3: CAWSLWGQGSYEQYF

J: TRBJ1-5
D: .
V: TRBV20-1
size: many
DNA: TGCAGTGCTAGAGGACACCCCTCCGGGGGCAATCAGCCCCAGCATTTT
CDR3: CSARGHPSGGNQPQHF

J: TRBJ1-1
D: .
V: TRBV19
size: many
DNA: TGTGCCAGTAGTATAGAGGGCGACACTGAAGCTTTCTTT
CDR3: CASSIEGDTEAFF

J: TRBJ1-6
D: .
V: TRBV7-2
size: many
DNA: TGTGCCAGCAGCTTAGGCTATTATTCACCCCTCCACTTT
CDR3: CASSLGYYSPLHF

J: TRBJ1-1
D: .
V: TRBV7-2
size: many
DNA: TGTGCCAGCACCCAAGGCATGAACACTGAAGCTTTCTTT
CDR3: CASTQGMNTEAFF

J: TRBJ1-6
D: .
V: TRBV3-1
size: .
DNA: TGTGCCAGCAGCCAAGATTGGGCCGTAGCACCCCTCCACTTT
CDR3: CASSQDWAVAPLHF

J: TRBJ2-2
D: .
V: TRBV29-1
size: many
DNA: TGCAGCGCTGGGGCCGTCTGGCCCAACACCGGGGAGCTGTTTTTT
CDR3: CSAGAVWPNTGELFF

J: TRBJ2-7
D: TRBD1
V: TRBV27
size: many
DNA: TGTGCCAGCGGTTACAGGGGAGTCTACGAGCAGTACTTC
CDR3: CASGYRGVYEQYF

J: TRBJ2-6
D: .
V: TRBV10-3
size: few
DNA: TGTGCCATCAAAGACAGGAGCTCTGGGGCCAACGTCCTGACTTTC
CDR3: CAIKDRSSGANVLTF

J: TRBJ1-1
D: .
V: TRBV29-1
size: many
DNA: TGCAGCGTTGTGGTTCAGAACACTGAAGCTTTCTTT
CDR3: CSVVVQNTEAFF

J: TRBJ1-5
D: .
V: TRBV12-3/TRBV12-4
size: many
DNA: TGTGCCAGCAGTTTTTCCGGGACCGAATTCCATTTT
CDR3: CASSFSGTEFHF

J: TRBJ1-1
D: TRBD1
V: TRBV27
size: .
DNA: TGTGCCAGCACCCTCACAGGGGGCGGGAACACTGAAGCTTTCTTT
CDR3: CASTLTGGGNTEAFF

J: TRBJ2-3
D: TRBD1
V: TRBV20-1
size: many
DNA: TGCAGTGCTAGAGTAGGACAGGGCTTCCACATTGGAGATACGCAGTATTTT
CDR3: CSARVGQGFHIGDTQYF

J: TRBJ2-3
D: .
V: TRBV20-1
size: many
DNA: TGCAGTGCTAGAGATGCTGGCCGGTGGGGCAGCACAGATACGCAGTATTTT
CDR3: CSARDAGRWGSTDTQYF

J: TRBJ1-2
D: .
V: TRBV19
size: many
DNA: TGTGCCAGTAGTATAAGCAGGGAGGATGGCTACACCTTC
CDR3: CASSISREDGYTF

J: TRBJ2-5
D: TRBD2
V: TRBV9
size: many
DNA: TGTGCCAGCAGCCCTGAGGCGGCGGGGGGGGAGACCCAGTACTTC
CDR3: CASSPEAAGGETQYF

J: TRBJ2-3
D: .
V: TRBV7-3
size: few
DNA: TGTGCCAGCAGCTTAATTAGTCCAGATACGCAGTATTTT
CDR3: CASSLISPDTQYF

J: TRBJ1-3
D: TRBD1
V: TRBV6-5
size: many
DNA: TGTGCCAGCAGGCGGGACAGCTCTGGAAACACCATATATTTT
CDR3: CASRRDSSGNTIYF

J: TRBJ2-3
D: TRBD1
V: TRBV19
size: few
DNA: TGTGCCAGTAGTGCCAGGGGACAGGGGGCCGCGAATACGCAGTATTTT
CDR3: CASSARGQGAANTQYF

J: TRBJ1-4
D: .
V: TRBV28
size: many
DNA: TGTGCCAGCAGTTTTGAGTTTGGAAAACTGTTTTTT
CDR3: CASSFEFGKLFF

J: TRBJ1-1
D: .
V: TRBV6-1
size: .
DNA: TGTGCCACGGCCCAAGGGGTTCCTACTGAAGCTTTCTTT
CDR3: CATAQGVPTEAFF

J: TRBJ2-3
D: TRBD1
V: TRBV7-9
size: many
DNA: TGTGCCAGCAGCCCGATTGGGACAGCATCTAGCACAGATACGCAGTATTTT
CDR3: CASSPIGTASSTDTQYF

J: TRBJ1-3
D: TRBD1
V: TRBV7-2
size: many
DNA: TGTGCCAGCAGCCCCCGGACAGGGGCCAAACCTGGAAACACCATATATTTT
CDR3: CASSPRTGAKPGNTIYF

J: TRBJ1-1
D: TRBD1
V: TRBV4-3
size: many
DNA: TGCGCCAGCAGCCAAGAACAGGGGAGCACTGAAGCTTTCTTT
CDR3: CASSQEQGSTEAFF

J: TRBJ2-7
D: TRBD1
V: TRBV7-8
size: medium-sized
DNA: TGTGCCAGCAAACCCGGGACAGGGATCTACGAGCAGTACTTC
CDR3: CASKPGTGIYEQYF